These T cell receptor beta chains were read from a single sample in a study of ipilimumab plus nivolumab after autologous stem cell transplantation. Sequencing was performed with immunoSEQ multiplex PCR; in TCRdb, only in-frame clones are kept and a portion is missing. The table records roughly 9,700 clones, 78% of them present only once. The starting material was PBMCs, obtained in a trial of ipilimumab plus nivolumab as post-transplant consolidation. The receptor source for this set is a male donor with diffuse large B-cell lymphoma. The CDR3 runs from the conserved cysteine through the conserved F or W. D genes are given only for firm matches. Clone size is not always given. Where it is, it says once, few, many or a class for expanded clones.

v_call,j_call,clone_size,d_call,cdr3_nt,cdr3_aa
TRBV9,TRBJ1-5,once,NA,TGTGCCAGCAGCGTAGGACACAGGGTTTGGAAGAGGACCCAGCATTTT,CASSVGHRVWKRTQHF
TRBV6-5,TRBJ1-4,medium-sized,NA,TGTGCCAGCAGTTACGGGCCGACAACTAATGAAAAACTGTTTTTT,CASSYGPTTNEKLFF
TRBV10-3,TRBJ2-5,few,NA,TGTGCCATCAGTGATGGGTCGTCTGGAGAGACCCAGTACTTC,CAISDGSSGETQYF
TRBV10-3,TRBJ2-7,NA,NA,TGTGCCATCAGTCCCCAGGTTCTGCGAGGCGGCGAGCAGTACTTC,CAISPQVLRGGEQYF
TRBV18,TRBJ1-5,NA,NA,TGTGCCAGCTCACGCCTAAACAGCAATCAGCCCCAGCATTTT,CASSRLNSNQPQHF
TRBV7-2,TRBJ2-5,NA,TRBD1,TGTGCCAGCAGCCCGCGGACAGGGACCCAAGAGACCCAGTACTTC,CASSPRTGTQETQYF
TRBV5-3,TRBJ2-5,NA,NA,TGTGCCAGAAGCTTGCATATCAAAGAGACCCAGTACTTC,CARSLHIKETQYF
TRBV4-1,TRBJ2-7,NA,TRBD2,TGCGCCAGCAGCCAAGGTTTGCTAGCGGGGGCTAAAAACTCCTACGAGCAGTACTTC,CASSQGLLAGAKNSYEQYF
TRBV2,TRBJ2-1,NA,TRBD2,TGTGCCAGCAGTGTGTCCAGCGGGGGGTTTCAGTTCTTC,CASSVSSGGFQFF
TRBV9,TRBJ1-1,NA,TRBD1,TGTGCCAGCAGCGCCGGGACAGGGACTGAAGCTTTCTTT,CASSAGTGTEAFF
TRBV11-1,TRBJ1-4,NA,NA,TGTGCCAGCAGCTTAGCAAGGACTAATGAAAAACTGTTTTTT,CASSLARTNEKLFF
TRBV28,TRBJ1-1,NA,TRBD1,TGTGCCAGCAGTTTATTCCGACAGGGTGGAACTGAAGCTTTCTTT,CASSLFRQGGTEAFF
TRBV6-1,TRBJ1-2,NA,NA,TGTGCCAGCAGTTCTGATACCAACTATGGCTACACCTTC,CASSSDTNYGYTF
TRBV19,TRBJ1-1,NA,TRBD1,TGTGCCAGTAGTATAGCTCGCCTGGACAGGGCTGCTTCAGTCTTT,CASSIARLDRAASVF
TRBV5-6,TRBJ2-7,NA,TRBD1,TGTGCCAGCAGCCCGGGACAGCGCGAGCAGTACTTC,CASSPGQREQYF
TRBV9,TRBJ1-4,NA,NA,TGTGCCAGCAGCGTAGAGGGGAGGGGAGGTGAAAAACTGTTTTTT,CASSVEGRGGEKLFF
TRBV18,TRBJ1-2,medium-sized,NA,TGTGCCAGCTTCCACACTTACCCTAACTATGGCTACACCTTC,CASFHTYPNYGYTF
TRBV7-8,TRBJ2-7,NA,NA,TGTGCCAGCAGCTTAGACCGGAGCGAGCAGTACTTC,CASSLDRSEQYF
TRBV4-1,TRBJ1-2,NA,NA,TGCGCCAGCAGTCATTTGACCGGGGGCGAGGGCTACACCTTC,CASSHLTGGEGYTF
TRBV4-1,TRBJ2-7,NA,NA,TGCGCCAGCAGCCAAGGCATTTTGGTGGAGCAGTACTTC,CASSQGILVEQYF
TRBV19,TRBJ2-4,NA,NA,TGTGCCAGTAGTATTGGTGACAGACTAGTTGGTGGCATTCAGTACTTC,CASSIGDRLVGGIQYF
TRBV7-9,TRBJ2-7,few,NA,TGTGCCAGCGGCAGTCAGAACTCCTACGAGCAGTACTTC,CASGSQNSYEQYF
TRBV9,TRBJ2-5,NA,TRBD2,TGTGCCAGCAGCGTAGGGGCTAGCGGAGAGACCCAGTACTTC,CASSVGASGETQYF
TRBV13,TRBJ2-5,NA,TRBD2,TGTGCCAGCAGTTTGCCGGAGCGGGGACAAGAGACCCAGTACTTC,CASSLPERGQETQYF
TRBV4-3,TRBJ2-7,NA,NA,TGCGCCAGCAGCCAAGATCAGGGACTCAGTTCCTACGAGCAGTACTTC,CASSQDQGLSSYEQYF
TRBV4-1,TRBJ1-4,NA,NA,TGCGCCAGCAGATCCCAGGGTTTAACTAATGAAAAACTGTTTTTT,CASRSQGLTNEKLFF
TRBV6-5,TRBJ1-5,few,TRBD1,TGTGCCAGCAGTTACCGGACAGGGTCCAATCAGCCCCAGCATTTT,CASSYRTGSNQPQHF
TRBV4-1,TRBJ2-1,few,TRBD1,TGCGCCAGCAGCCAATGGGGCACCGGGACAGACAATGAGCAGTTCTTC,CASSQWGTGTDNEQFF
TRBV4-1,TRBJ2-5,NA,NA,TGCGCCAGCAGCCAAGGGGGTTCGAACCAAGAGACCCAGTACTTC,CASSQGGSNQETQYF
TRBV7-2,TRBJ2-7,few,NA,TGTGCCAGCAGCACCCATTTCCCACCGGGCTACGAGCAGTACTTC,CASSTHFPPGYEQYF
TRBV9,TRBJ1-2,once,TRBD1,TGTGCCAGCAGCGCAGGGACAGGGGGTAACTATGGCTACACCTTC,CASSAGTGGNYGYTF
TRBV5-4,TRBJ2-5,NA,NA,TGTGCCAGCAGCTTGTATCGGAACGTGGAGACCCAGTACTTC,CASSLYRNVETQYF
TRBV9,TRBJ2-6,NA,TRBD2,TGTGCCAGCAGCGTAGTCGGGGGGACCTCTGGGGCCAACGTCCTGACTTTC,CASSVVGGTSGANVLTF
TRBV15,TRBJ2-5,NA,TRBD2,TGTGCCACCAGCCCCCGGGGGGGGCCGACCCAGACCCAGTACTTC,CATSPRGGPTQTQYF
TRBV30,TRBJ2-5,NA,TRBD1,TGTGCCTGGACCCGGACAGGGGCCTTCCAAGAGACCCAGTACTTC,CAWTRTGAFQETQYF